This T cell receptor beta chain comes out of a study of response to subunit inactivated influenza vaccine. TCRdb reprocessed the RT-PCR reads with MiXCR, giving one entry per CDR3 protein. The profile shows hundreds of thousands of distinct CDR3 sequences, about 11% of them singletons. Germline V gene data show CDR1 as MNHEY and CDR2 as SVGEGT. Trimming left V 5 bases short and J 2 bases short, with 10 bases between. The CDR3 contains 15 residues. This clonotype turned up a few times. A further study also used this sample, focusing on T cells expressing NK-cell markers. This second study notes: Template switching by 5'RACE with UMIs generated the TCR beta cDNA. In the group of eight sequenced donors, seven were HCMV-seropositive and one was seronegative. These clonotypes also led the CD3+CD56-NKG2C+ fraction in a handful of donors. It remained uncertain whether the expanded NKG2C+ T cell clones were specific for HCMV antigens.

The clonotype comes from a man in his fifties or sixties who received an inactivated influenza vaccine. This chain joins TRBV6-2 or TRBV6-3 and TRBJ2-6, with TRBD1 as a possible D gene (6 bases). The input for sequencing was PBMCs from blood, taken on the day of vaccination. The CDR3 loop is CASSASGAGANVLTF. As DNA, the CDR3 is TGTGCCAGCAGTGCGTCAGGGGCTGGGGCCAACGTCCTGACTTTC.